This TCR beta chain was captured in a study of blood T cell repertoires in COVID-19. For the study at large: COVID-19 samples collected from the United States, Italy and Spain covered acute and convalescent phases. Nucleic acid was either cDNA or gDNA, and it came from T cells, B-cell-depleted T cells, or PBMCs.

Clones were sequenced by immunoSEQ multiplex PCR, and TCRdb holds only the in-frame ones, with some missing. The sample lists 110,000 or so clones; under 80% were seen once. CDR3 size: 17 residues. The V and J ends lost 2 bases and 5 bases respectively, with 22 bases between them. Per germline, CDR1 SGDLS and CDR2 YYNGEE. The V gene is TRBV9, the J gene TRBJ2-5, with TRBD1 as a possible D gene (7 bases). Sequencing input: peripheral blood. This receptor was identified in a woman in her sixties or seventies with acute or convalescent COVID-19. CDR3 bases: TGTGCCAGCAGCGTTGGGGGGCGGGACAGCCGGGAGGAGACCCAGTACTTC. It codes for CASSVGGRDSREETQYF. Looking up the rest from reference TRBV9 and TRBJ2-5 gives the full variable domain: DSGVTQTPKHLITATGQRVTLRCSPRSGDLSVYWYQQSLDQGLQFLIQYYNGEERAKGNILERFSAQQFPDLHSELNLSSLELGDSALYFCASSVGGRDSREETQYFGPGTRLLVL.